The 26 T cell receptor beta chains given below trace back to one sample, sequenced in a study of cytomegalovirus exposure and HLA in healthy donors (dated by TCRdb to 2017 to 2019). The library was produced with the immunoSEQ multiplex PCR assay. A mixture of 60 forward primers for TCR Vbeta segments and 13 reverse primers for TCR Jbeta segments was used in the multiplex PCR. TCRdb holds this immuneACCESS table with in-frame rearrangements only. Some clones are missing; in checked studies, unresolved V genes explain under half, and the rest has no known cause. In all, the sample holds over 150,000 clones, and around 83% of those were seen once. The ten largest account for around 1.7% of the sample. Material: PBMCs. These receptors were collected from a man in his fifties in good health and CMV-seronegative.

The V and J genes are TRBV7-3 and TRBJ2-3; D not certain. Germline CDR1 and CDR2: SGHTA and FQGTGA. The CDR3 has 13 amino acids. V dropped 5 bases and J dropped 5 bases, with 11 bases sitting between them. CDR3 sequence: CASSPEARDTQYF. The CDR3, as DNA: TGTGCCAGCAGCCCCGAAGCCCGAGATACGCAGTATTTT.

CDR3 sequence (DNA): TGTGCCAGCAGTTACGTCCTACAAGAGACCCAGTACTTC. It codes for CASSYVLQETQYF. This sequence joins TRBV6-5 and TRBJ2-5; the D is unclear. The CDR3 is 13 residues long. The V end lost 2 bases, the J end lost 2 bases, and 6 bases lay between the germline ends. Germline loops: CDR1 MNHEY, CDR2 SVGAGI.

This clone was picked up a small number of times. The rearrangement uses TRBV25-1 and TRBJ1-6, with 7 bases identical to TRBD1. The CDR3 spans 13 residues. With 5 bases clipped from V and 9 bases from J, the junction kept 4 bases outside the gene matches. From germline, CDR1 is MGHDK and CDR2 SYGVNS. The CDR3 protein is CASSRAGGSPLHF. The CDR3 nucleotides read TGTGCCAGCAGTAGGGCAGGGGGTTCACCCCTCCACTTT. The full variable domain, rest sourced from reference TRBV25-1 and TRBJ1-6, is EADIYQTPRYLVIGTGKKITLECSQTMGHDKMYWYQQDPGMELHLIHYSYGVNSTEKGDLSSESTVSRIRTEHFPLTLESARPSHTSQYLCASSRAGGSPLHFGNGTRLTVT.

The genes are TRBV9 and TRBJ2-3, with a tentative D call TRBD1 (6 bases). Germline V gives CDR1 SGDLS, CDR2 YYNGEE. V lost 0 bases to trimming and J lost 2 bases, with 10 bases between them. The CDR3 runs 15 residues. DNA for the CDR3: TGTGCCAGCAGCGTAGACAGGGCCTCCACAGATACGCAGTATTTT. Protein sequence: CASSVDRASTDTQYF.

The chain employs TRBV5-5 and TRBJ1-1; a possible D gene is TRBD1 (5 bases). The CDR3 is made up of 12 amino acids. Trimming took 4 bases from V and 6 from J, leaving 10 bases between them. Germline V gives CDR1 SGHKS, CDR2 YYEKEE (reference sequence). The CDR3 DNA sequence: TGTGCCAGCAGCCCAGGGTTCTCTGAAGCTTTCTTT. Translation: CASSPGFSEAFF.

On this clone itself: The junction and the germline gene differ at one end; a read error may be behind it. In nucleotides, the CDR3 is TGCGCCAGCAGGTTGGGGGCTAGCGGGAGCACAGATACGCAGTATTTT. This gives the protein CASRLGASGSTDTQYF. This chain connects TRBV5-1 to TRBJ2-3; 8 bases line up with TRBD2. The germline gives CDR1 SGHRS, CDR2 YFSETQ. The CDR3 totals 16 residues.

The genes are TRBV4-3 and TRBJ1-6, with a weak D call TRBD1 (6 bases). Germline CDR1 LGHNA, CDR2 YSLEER. Trimming took 8 bases from V and 4 from J, leaving 18 bases between them. The CDR3 is 16 amino acids. CDR3 sequence (DNA): TGCGCCAGCGGGGGGAGGGGGTCGGGGTATAATTCACCCCTCCACTTT. Protein: CASGGRGSGYNSPLHF.

This clone was seen just once. CDR3 protein: CASSRNTGTDYGYTF. DNA of the CDR3: TGCGCCAGCAGCAGGAACACCGGGACAGATTATGGCTACACCTTC. The V and J genes are TRBV5-1 and TRBJ1-2; 7 nucleotides agree with TRBD1. This CDR3 has 15 amino acids. V lost 4 bases to trimming and J lost 5 bases; unmatched junction nucleotides: 11. Germline V CDR1 and CDR2: SGHRS, YFSETQ.

Details on this clone: Its ends do not fully match the called genes, so a read error is possible. The V and J genes are TRBV7-7 and TRBJ2-7, with 7 bases identical to TRBD2. Germline CDR1 reads SSHAT; CDR2 reads FNYEAQ (reference sequence). CDR3 size: 17 residues. The CDR3: CASSSAGWQGSSYEQYF. The CDR3 DNA reads as TGTGCTAGCAGCTCAGCGGGATGGCAGGGTTCGTCCTACGAGCAGTACTTC.

This chain links TRBV28 with TRBJ2-1; 10 nucleotides match TRBD2. The germline CDR1 and CDR2 sequences are MDHEN and SYDVKM. The CDR3 covers 14 residues. V gave up 3 bases and J gave up 7 bases; unmatched junction bases: 3. The CDR3 loop is CASSLETSGNEQFF. The DNA of the CDR3 is TGTGCCAGCAGTTTGGAGACTAGCGGGAATGAGCAGTTCTTC.

The CDR3 DNA sequence: TGTGCCAGCAGCTTGGAGCTAGCGGGGGGGCTTATTGAGCAGTTCTTC. As protein: CASSLELAGGLIEQFF. The chain joins TRBV5-8 to TRBJ2-1; 12 positions agree with TRBD2. Trimming at V came to 0 bases and at J to 9 bases, leaving 7 bases not matched to a gene. CDR3 length: 16 amino acids. Per germline, CDR1 SGHTS and CDR2 YDEGEE.

The V gene is TRBV5-1, the J gene TRBJ2-7, with 10 bases identical to TRBD1. J lost 9 bases, V lost 4 bases, and 10 bases had no gene match. Germline V gives CDR1 SGHRS, CDR2 YFSETQ. The CDR3 sequence is 14 residues long. The CDR3 DNA reads TGCGCCAGCAGCCCCGGACAGGGGGTAGCGGGGCAGTACTTC. Protein sequence: CASSPGQGVAGQYF.

The chain uses TRBV7-2 and TRBJ2-6, with D maybe TRBD1 (6 bases). The CDR3 is 18 amino acids. Germline CDR1 reads SGHTA; CDR2 reads FQGNSA. The ends were cut back, 5 bases at V and 4 bases at J, with 21 bases in the middle. CDR3 protein: CASSKTIQGTGGANVLTF. The CDR3 DNA reads TGTGCCAGCAGCAAAACTATACAGGGTACGGGAGGGGCCAACGTCCTGACTTTC. Drawing the rest from reference TRBV7-2 and TRBJ2-6, the complete variable domain is GAGVSQSPSNKVTEKGKDVELRCDPISGHTALYWYRQSLGQGLEFLIYFQGNSAPDKSGLPSDRFSAERTGGSVSTLTIQRTQQEDSAVYLCASSKTIQGTGGANVLTFGAGSRLTVL.

J is TRBJ2-5 and V is TRBV2, with 12 nucleotides matching TRBD2. The CDR3 covers 15 residues. J gave up 4 bases and V 9 bases, and 9 bases lay outside the gene matches. Germline lookup yields CDR1 SNHLY and CDR2 FYNNEI. The DNA of the CDR3 is TGTGCCAGTCTCGGCGAGGGACTAGCGGGAGAGACCCAGTACTTC. It yields the protein CASLGEGLAGETQYF.

The V gene is TRBV20-1, the J gene TRBJ2-5; D unresolved. The CDR3 has 11 amino acids. V was clipped by 5 bases and J by 2 bases, with 6 bases between them. Germline V gives CDR1 DFQATT, CDR2 SNEGSKA (reference sequence). Here the CDR3 DNA reads TGCAGTGCTTCACTTCAAGAGACCCAGTACTTC. Protein product: CSASLQETQYF.

The chain links TRBV18 to TRBJ2-5; TRBD1 aligns across 9 bases. There are 13 residues in the CDR3. The V gene end was trimmed by 4 bases and the J gene end by 4 bases; junction bases not matched to a gene: 1. Germline V gene lookup returns CDR1 KGHSH and CDR2 LQKENI. The CDR3 protein is CASSLTGGETQYF. For the CDR3, the DNA is TGTGCCAGCTCACTGACAGGGGGAGAGACCCAGTACTTC.

The chain recombines TRBV7-2 with TRBJ2-5, with D possibly matching TRBD2 (5 bases). Germline values: CDR1 SGHTA, CDR2 FQGNSA. This CDR3 comprises 15 residues. V lost 7 bases and J lost 2, with 17 bases in between. The CDR3 DNA sequence: TGTGCCAGCATTCAAGCAGGACTGGTTCAAGAGACCCAGTACTTC. The encoded protein is CASIQAGLVQETQYF.

This clone was recorded a few times. This specimen includes other DNA sequences encoding the same CDR3. The chain has TRBV5-6 and TRBJ1-1; D gene unclear. Germline V gene lookup returns CDR1 SGHDT and CDR2 YYEEEE. Trimming took 0 bases from V and 5 from J, leaving 11 bases between them. CDR3 length: 14 amino acids. The CDR3 DNA reads TGTGCCAGCAGCTTGGTCGGACGAGGGACTGAAGCTTTCTTT. Its protein product is CASSLVGRGTEAFF. The full variable domain, completed using reference TRBV5-6 and TRBJ1-1, is DAGVTQSPTHLIKTRGQQVTLRCSPKSGHDTVSWYQQALGQGPQFIFQYYEEEERQRGNFPDRFSGHQFPNYSSELNVNALLLGDSALYLCASSLVGRGTEAFFGQGTRLTVV.

This clone was seen only once. The rearrangement joins TRBV9 to TRBJ2-5; TRBD2 matches at 9 bases. The J call may be wrong; the DNA end is better matched by TRBJ2-7. This CDR3 has 14 amino acids. Germline CDR1 reads SGDLS; CDR2 reads YYNGEE. The chain's CDR3 is CASSPGTSFSEQYF. CDR3 in DNA: TGTGCCAGCAGCCCCGGGACTAGCTTTTCCGAGCAGTACTTC.

This sequence joins TRBV11-2 and TRBJ2-2; unclear D gene. Trimming removed 5 bases from V and 4 bases from J, with 11 bases in between. The CDR3 is 14 amino acids. Germline lookup yields CDR1 SGHAT and CDR2 FQNNGV. CDR3: CASSPPTITGELFF. CDR3 nucleotides: TGTGCCAGCAGCCCACCTACTATCACCGGGGAGCTGTTTTTT.

This clone showed up just once. CDR3 sequence: CASSPAGQGADEQYF. CDR3 coding DNA: TGTGCCAGCAGCCCCGCGGGACAGGGGGCGGACGAGCAGTACTTC. The rearrangement joins TRBV28 to TRBJ2-7; 12 nucleotides line up with TRBD1. The V segment lost 6 bases and the J segment 5 bases; nucleotides outside the gene matches: 8. This CDR3 region has 15 residues. The germline gives CDR1 MDHEN, CDR2 SYDVKM.

The sample holds a few counts of this clone. The V gene is TRBV7-6, the J gene TRBJ2-1; 8 positions match TRBD1. Germline V gene lookup returns CDR1 SGHVS and CDR2 FNYEAQ. Losses at the gene ends were 3 bases for V and 5 bases for J; bases not matched to a gene: 6. The CDR3 loop spans 15 amino acids. CDR3 region: CASSFAGGLNNEQFF. CDR3 DNA sequence: TGTGCCAGCAGCTTCGCAGGGGGCCTAAACAATGAGCAGTTCTTC.

The rearrangement links TRBV5-1 to TRBJ1-1; no clear D gene. The CDR3 has 14 residues. The germline V gene encodes CDR1 SGHRS and CDR2 YFSETQ. The V and J ends lost 0 bases and 6 bases respectively, with 12 bases between them. In nucleotides, the CDR3 is TGCGCCAGCAGCTTGGGAGGGCCCAACCCTGAAGCTTTCTTT. This codes for CASSLGGPNPEAFF. Together with reference TRBV5-1 and TRBJ1-1, the CDR3 gives the full variable domain: KAGVTQTPRYLIKTRGQQVTLSCSPISGHRSVSWYQQTPGQGLQFLFEYFSETQRNKGNFPGRFSGRQFSNSRSEMNVSTLELGDSALYLCASSLGGPNPEAFFGQGTRLTVV.

This clone came up a few times. The V and J genes are TRBV6-6 and TRBJ2-5; D possibly corresponds to TRBD1 (5 bases). This CDR3 has 15 amino acids. V was shortened by 4 bases and J by 2 bases, with 14 bases between the two germline ends. Germline lookup yields CDR1 MNHNY and CDR2 SVGAGI (reference sequence). The CDR3 region has the DNA TGTGCCAGCAGTTTCAGGGCCACCTTACAAGAGACCCAGTACTTC. Amino acid sequence: CASSFRATLQETQYF.

This rearrangement joins TRBV4-3 to TRBJ2-3; weak D call: TRBD1 (5 bases). Per germline, CDR1 LGHNA and CDR2 YSLEER. Trimming left V 3 bases short and J 5 bases short, with 12 bases between. CDR3 length: 14 residues. CDR3 sequence (DNA): TGCGCCAGCAGCCAGCCAGGGTCGGGAGATACGCAGTATTTT. Translating it yields CASSQPGSGDTQYF.

This clone was counted a few times. The chain joins TRBV14 to TRBJ2-3; a weak D match, TRBD1 (5 bases). The CDR3 covers 13 residues. Trimming cost V 6 bases and J 6 bases, with 13 bases left between them. Looked up from germline, CDR1 is SGHDN and CDR2 is FVKESK. The CDR3 DNA sequence: TGTGCCAGCAGTATACAGGAATATGATACGCAGTATTTT. It encodes CASSIQEYDTQYF.